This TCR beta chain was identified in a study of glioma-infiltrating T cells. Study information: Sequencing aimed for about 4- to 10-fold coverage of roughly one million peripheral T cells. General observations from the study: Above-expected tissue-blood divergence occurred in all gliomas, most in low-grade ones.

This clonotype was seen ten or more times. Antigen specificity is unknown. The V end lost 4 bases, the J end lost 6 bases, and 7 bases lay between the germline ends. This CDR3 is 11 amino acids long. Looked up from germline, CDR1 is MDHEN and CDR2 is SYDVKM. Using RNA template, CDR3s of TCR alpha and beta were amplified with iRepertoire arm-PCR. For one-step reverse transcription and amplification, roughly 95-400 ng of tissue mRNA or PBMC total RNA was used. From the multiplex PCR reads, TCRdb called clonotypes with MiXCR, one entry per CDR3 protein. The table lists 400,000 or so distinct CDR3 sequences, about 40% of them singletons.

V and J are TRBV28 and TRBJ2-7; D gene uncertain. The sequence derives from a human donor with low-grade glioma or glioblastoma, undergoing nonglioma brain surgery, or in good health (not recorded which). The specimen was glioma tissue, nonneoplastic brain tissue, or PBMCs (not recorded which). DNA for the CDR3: TGTGCCAGCAGTTCAAGACGCGAGCAGTACTTC. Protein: CASSSRREQYF. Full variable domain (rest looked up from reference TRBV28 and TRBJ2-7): DVKVTQSSRYLVKRTGEKVFLECVQDMDHENMFWYRQDPGLGLRLIYFSYDVKMKEKGDIPEGYSVSREKKERFSLILESASTNQTSMYLCASSSRREQYFGPGTRLTVT.